Sequencing of this T cell receptor beta chain was carried out in a study of blood T cell repertoires in COVID-19. Overall study context: The samples span acute and convalescent COVID-19 from the United States, Italy and Spain. Sample material is recorded as cDNA or gDNA derived from T cells, B-cell-depleted T cells, or PBMCs.

In the source study's methods: Reference gene primers were amplified, and this amplification served to estimate nucleated cell counts. The table came from immunoSEQ multiplex PCR; TCRdb's copy has only in-frame clones and leaves some out. V, J and clone size are taken as reported in that table, and D and trimming were inferred from the DNA itself. The table has 450,000 or so clones, about 87% seen once. Followed over time, Seattle patients had been enrolled while infection was active. On this clone itself: The same CDR3 can be traced to other DNA sequences in this sample.

Germline assignment: CDR1 SGDLS and CDR2 YYNGEE. The CDR3 consists of 12 residues. Trimming pared 5 bases from V and 2 bases from J, leaving 8 bases between. This clonotype originated in a man between 18 and 29 years old with COVID-19, enrolled during active disease. V is TRBV9 and J is TRBJ2-7, with a weak D call TRBD1 (6 bases). Sequenced input: peripheral blood. DNA for the CDR3: TGTGCCAGCAGTCGGACAGCCTACGAGCAGTACTTC. Its protein is CASSRTAYEQYF.